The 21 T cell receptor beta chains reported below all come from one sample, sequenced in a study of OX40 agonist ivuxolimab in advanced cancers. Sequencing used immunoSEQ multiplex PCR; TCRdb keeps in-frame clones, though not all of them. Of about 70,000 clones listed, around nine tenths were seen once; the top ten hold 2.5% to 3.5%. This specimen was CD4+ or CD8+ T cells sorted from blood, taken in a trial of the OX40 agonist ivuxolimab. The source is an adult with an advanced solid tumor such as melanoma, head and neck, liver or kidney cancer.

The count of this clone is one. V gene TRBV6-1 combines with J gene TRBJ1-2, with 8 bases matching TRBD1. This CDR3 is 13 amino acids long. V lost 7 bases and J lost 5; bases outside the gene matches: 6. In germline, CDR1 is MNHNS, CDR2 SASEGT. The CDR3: CASTTDRGYGYTF. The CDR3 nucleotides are TGTGCCAGCACAACCGACAGGGGATATGGCTACACCTTC.

In nucleotides, the CDR3 is TGTGCCAGCAGTACCCTCAACTTAGGCTCCTACAATGAGCAGTTCTTC. It yields the protein CASSTLNLGSYNEQFF. The rearrangement uses TRBV27 and TRBJ2-1; D unresolved. With 5 bases removed from V and 0 bases from J, the gap between germline ends came to 14 bases. Germline CDR1 reads MNHEY; CDR2 reads SMNVEV (reference sequence). This CDR3 is built from 16 residues.

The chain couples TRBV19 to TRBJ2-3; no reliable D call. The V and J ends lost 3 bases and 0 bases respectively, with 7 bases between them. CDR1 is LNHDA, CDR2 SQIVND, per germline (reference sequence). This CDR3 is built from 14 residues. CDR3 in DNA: TGTGCCAGTAGTATTGCTCTAAGCACAGATACGCAGTATTTT. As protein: CASSIALSTDTQYF.

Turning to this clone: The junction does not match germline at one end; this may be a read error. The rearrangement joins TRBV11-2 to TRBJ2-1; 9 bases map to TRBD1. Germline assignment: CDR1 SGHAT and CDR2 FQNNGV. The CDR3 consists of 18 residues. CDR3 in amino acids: CASSRLRRDREITSVRLF. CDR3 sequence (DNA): TGTGCCAGCAGCCGCCTTCGCCGGGACAGGGAAATTACAAGTGTTCGGCTCTTC. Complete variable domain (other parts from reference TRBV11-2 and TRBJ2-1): EAGVAQSPRYKIIEKRQSVAFWCNPISGHATLYWYQQILGQGPKLLIQFQNNGVVDDSQLPKDRFSAERLKGVDSTLKIQPAKLEDSAVYLCASSRLRRDREITSVRLFGPGTRLTVL.

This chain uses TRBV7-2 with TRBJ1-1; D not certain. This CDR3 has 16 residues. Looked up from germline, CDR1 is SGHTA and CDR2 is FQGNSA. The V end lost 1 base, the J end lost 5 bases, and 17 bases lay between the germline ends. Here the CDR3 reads CASSLDWARMRTEAFF. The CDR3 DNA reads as TGTGCCAGCAGCTTAGATTGGGCTCGAATGAGGACTGAAGCTTTCTTT.

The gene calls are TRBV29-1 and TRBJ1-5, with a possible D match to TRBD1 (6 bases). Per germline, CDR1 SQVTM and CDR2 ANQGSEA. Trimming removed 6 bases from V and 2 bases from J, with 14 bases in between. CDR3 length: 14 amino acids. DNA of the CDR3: TGCAGCGTACATACAGGGTCGGGCAATCAGCCCCAGCATTTT. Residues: CSVHTGSGNQPQHF. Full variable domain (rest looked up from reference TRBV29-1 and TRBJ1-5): SAVISQKPSRDICQRGTSLTIQCQVDSQVTMMFWYRQQPGQSLTLIATANQGSEATYESGFVIDKFPISRPNLTFSTLTVSNMSPEDSSIYLCSVHTGSGNQPQHFGDGTRLSIL.

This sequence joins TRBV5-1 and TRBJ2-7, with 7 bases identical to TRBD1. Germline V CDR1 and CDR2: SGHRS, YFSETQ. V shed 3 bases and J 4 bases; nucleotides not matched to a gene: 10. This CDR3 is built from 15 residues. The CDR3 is CASSSKPGQQYEQYF. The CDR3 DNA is TGCGCCAGCAGCTCGAAGCCGGGACAGCAGTACGAGCAGTACTTC.

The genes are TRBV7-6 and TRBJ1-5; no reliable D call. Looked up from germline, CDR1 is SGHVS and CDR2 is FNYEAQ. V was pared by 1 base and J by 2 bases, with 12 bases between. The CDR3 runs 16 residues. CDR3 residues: CASSLVRAERNQPQHF. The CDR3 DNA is TGTGCCAGCAGCTTAGTTAGGGCAGAGCGCAATCAGCCCCAGCATTTT. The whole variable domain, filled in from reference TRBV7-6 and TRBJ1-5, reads GAGVSQSPRYKVTKRGQDVALRCDPISGHVSLYWYRQALGQGPEFLTYFNYEAQQDKSGLPNDRFSAERPEGSISTLTIQRTEQRDSAMYRCASSLVRAERNQPQHFGDGTRLSIL.

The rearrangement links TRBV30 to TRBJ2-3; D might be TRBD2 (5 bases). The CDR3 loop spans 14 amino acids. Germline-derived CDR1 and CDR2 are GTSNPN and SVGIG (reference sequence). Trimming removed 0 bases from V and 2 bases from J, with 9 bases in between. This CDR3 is CAWSVLGNTDTQYF. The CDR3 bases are TGTGCCTGGAGTGTACTCGGGAACACAGATACGCAGTATTTT.

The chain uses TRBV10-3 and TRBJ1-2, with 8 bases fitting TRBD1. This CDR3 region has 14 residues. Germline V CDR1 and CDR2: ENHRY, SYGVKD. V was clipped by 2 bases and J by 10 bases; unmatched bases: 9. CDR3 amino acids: CAISERGTGGAYTF. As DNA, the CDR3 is TGTGCCATCAGTGAGCGGGGGACAGGAGGTGCCTACACCTTC.

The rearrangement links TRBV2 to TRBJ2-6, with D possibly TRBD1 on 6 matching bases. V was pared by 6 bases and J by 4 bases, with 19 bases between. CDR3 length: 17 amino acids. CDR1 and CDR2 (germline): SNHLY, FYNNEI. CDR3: CASRLSLQGDGANVLTF. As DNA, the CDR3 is TGTGCCAGCAGGCTAAGCCTACAGGGAGACGGGGCCAACGTCCTGACTTTC. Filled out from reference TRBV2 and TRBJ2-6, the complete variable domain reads EPEVTQTPSHQVTQMGQEVILRCVPISNHLYFYWYRQILGQKVEFLVSFYNNEISEKSEIFDDQFSVERPDGSNFTLKIRSTKLEDSAMYFCASRLSLQGDGANVLTFGAGSRLTVL.

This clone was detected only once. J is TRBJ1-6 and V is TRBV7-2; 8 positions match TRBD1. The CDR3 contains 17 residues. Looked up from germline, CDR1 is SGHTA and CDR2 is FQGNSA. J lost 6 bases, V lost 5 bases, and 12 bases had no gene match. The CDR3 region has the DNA TGTGCCAGCAGCCCCTACTCACAGGGGGGAGTTAATTCACCCCTCCACTTT. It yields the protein CASSPYSQGGVNSPLHF.

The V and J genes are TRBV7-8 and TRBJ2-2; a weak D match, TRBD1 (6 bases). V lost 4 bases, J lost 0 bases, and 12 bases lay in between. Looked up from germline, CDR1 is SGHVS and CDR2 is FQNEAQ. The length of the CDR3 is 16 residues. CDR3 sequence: CASSSYRVANTGELFF. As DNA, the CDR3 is TGTGCCAGCAGCTCCTACAGGGTTGCGAACACCGGGGAGCTGTTTTTT.

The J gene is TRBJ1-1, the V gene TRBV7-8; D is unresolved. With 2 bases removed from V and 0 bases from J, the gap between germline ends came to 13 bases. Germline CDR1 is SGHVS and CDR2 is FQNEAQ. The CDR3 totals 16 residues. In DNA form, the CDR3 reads TGTGCCAGCAGCTTACCTTCGATGGGAATGAACACTGAAGCTTTCTTT. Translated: CASSLPSMGMNTEAFF.

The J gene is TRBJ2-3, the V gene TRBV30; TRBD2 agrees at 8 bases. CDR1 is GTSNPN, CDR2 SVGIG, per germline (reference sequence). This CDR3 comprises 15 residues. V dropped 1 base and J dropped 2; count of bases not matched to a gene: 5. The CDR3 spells CAWSGGGGYTDTQYF. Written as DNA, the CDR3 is TGTGCCTGGAGTGGTGGCGGGGGGTACACAGATACGCAGTATTTT.

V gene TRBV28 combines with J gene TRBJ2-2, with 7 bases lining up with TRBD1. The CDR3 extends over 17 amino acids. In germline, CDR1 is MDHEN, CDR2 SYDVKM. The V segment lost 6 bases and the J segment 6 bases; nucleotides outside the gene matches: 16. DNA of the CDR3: TGTGCCAGCAGCCGCTACAGGGGCCGCCGAGGGGCCGGGGAGCTGTTTTTT. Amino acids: CASSRYRGRRGAGELFF.

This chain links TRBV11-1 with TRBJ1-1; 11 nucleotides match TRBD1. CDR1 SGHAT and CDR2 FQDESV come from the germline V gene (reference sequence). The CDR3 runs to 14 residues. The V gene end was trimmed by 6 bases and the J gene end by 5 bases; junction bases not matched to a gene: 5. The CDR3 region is CASSRTGGRTEAFF. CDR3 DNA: TGTGCCAGCAGTCGGACAGGGGGCAGAACTGAAGCTTTCTTT.

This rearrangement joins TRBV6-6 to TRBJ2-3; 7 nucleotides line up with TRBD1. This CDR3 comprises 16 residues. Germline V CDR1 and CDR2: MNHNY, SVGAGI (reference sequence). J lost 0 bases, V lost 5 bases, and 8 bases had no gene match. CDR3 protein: CASSGIPGQSTDTQYF. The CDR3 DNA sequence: TGTGCCAGCAGTGGGATTCCGGGACAGAGCACAGATACGCAGTATTTT.

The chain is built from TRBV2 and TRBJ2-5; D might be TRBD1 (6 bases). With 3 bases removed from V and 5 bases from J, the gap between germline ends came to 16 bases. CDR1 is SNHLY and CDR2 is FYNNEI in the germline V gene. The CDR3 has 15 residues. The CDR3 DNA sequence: TGTGCCAGCAGTGATACAGGGAACGGGCGCGAGACCCAGTACTTC. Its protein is CASSDTGNGRETQYF.

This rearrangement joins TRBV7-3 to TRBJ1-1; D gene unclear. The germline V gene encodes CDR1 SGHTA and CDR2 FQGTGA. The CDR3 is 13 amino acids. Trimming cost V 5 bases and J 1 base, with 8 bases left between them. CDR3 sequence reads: CASSQQGNTEAFF. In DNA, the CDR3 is TGTGCCAGCAGCCAACAAGGGAACACTGAAGCTTTCTTT. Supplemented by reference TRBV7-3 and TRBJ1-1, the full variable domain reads GAGVSQTPSNKVTEKGKYVELRCDPISGHTALYWYRQSLGQGPEFLIYFQGTGAADDSGLPNDRFFAVRPEGSVSTLKIQRTERGDSAVYLCASSQQGNTEAFFGQGTRLTVV.

The CDR3 here is CAISTSGATDTQYF. In DNA, the CDR3 is TGTGCCATCAGTACTAGCGGGGCCACAGATACGCAGTATTTT. The rearrangement joins TRBV10-3 to TRBJ2-3; TRBD2 aligns across 10 bases. The CDR3 contains 14 residues. J lost 2 bases, V lost 5 bases, and 1 base had no gene match. Germline V gene lookup returns CDR1 ENHRY and CDR2 SYGVKD.